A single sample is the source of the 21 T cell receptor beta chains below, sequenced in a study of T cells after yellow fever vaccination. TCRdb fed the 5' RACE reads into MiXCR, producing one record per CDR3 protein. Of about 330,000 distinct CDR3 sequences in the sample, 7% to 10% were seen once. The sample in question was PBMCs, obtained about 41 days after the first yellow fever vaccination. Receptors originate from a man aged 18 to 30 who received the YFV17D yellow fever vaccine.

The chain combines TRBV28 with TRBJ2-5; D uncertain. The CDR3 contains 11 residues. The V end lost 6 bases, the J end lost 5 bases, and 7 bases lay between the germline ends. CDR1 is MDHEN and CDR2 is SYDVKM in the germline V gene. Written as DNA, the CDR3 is TGTGCCAGCAGGACCGGGGAGACCCAGTACTTC. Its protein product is CASRTGETQYF.

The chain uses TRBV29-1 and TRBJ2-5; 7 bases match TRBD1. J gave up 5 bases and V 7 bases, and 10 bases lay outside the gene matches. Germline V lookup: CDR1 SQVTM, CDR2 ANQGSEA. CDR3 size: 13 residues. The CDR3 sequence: CSGTGDHGETQYF. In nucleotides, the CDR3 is TGCAGCGGCACAGGGGACCACGGGGAGACCCAGTACTTC. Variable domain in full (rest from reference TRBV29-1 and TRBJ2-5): SAVISQKPSRDICQRGTSLTIQCQVDSQVTMMFWYRQQPGQSLTLIATANQGSEATYESGFVIDKFPISRPNLTFSTLTVSNMSPEDSSIYLCSGTGDHGETQYFGPGTRLLVL.

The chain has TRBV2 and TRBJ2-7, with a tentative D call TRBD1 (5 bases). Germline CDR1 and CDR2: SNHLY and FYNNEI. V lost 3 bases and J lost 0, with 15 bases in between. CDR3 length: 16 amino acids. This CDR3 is CASSDGFPTDSYEQYF. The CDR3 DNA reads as TGTGCCAGCAGTGATGGATTCCCGACAGACTCCTACGAGCAGTACTTC.

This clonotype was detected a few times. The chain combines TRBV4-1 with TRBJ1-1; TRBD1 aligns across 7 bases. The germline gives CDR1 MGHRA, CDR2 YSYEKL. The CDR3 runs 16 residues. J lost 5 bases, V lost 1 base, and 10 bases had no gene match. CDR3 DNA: TGCGCCAGCAGCCAAGTTTGGGCAGGGGGATGGACTGAAGCTTTCTTT. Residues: CASSQVWAGGWTEAFF.

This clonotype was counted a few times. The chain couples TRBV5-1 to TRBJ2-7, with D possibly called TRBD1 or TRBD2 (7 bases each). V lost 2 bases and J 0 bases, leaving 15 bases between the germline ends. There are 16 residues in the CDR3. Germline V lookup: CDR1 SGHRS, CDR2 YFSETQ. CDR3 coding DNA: TGCGCCAGCAGCTTAAAAGACAGGGACTACTCCTACGAGCAGTACTTC. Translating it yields CASSLKDRDYSYEQYF.

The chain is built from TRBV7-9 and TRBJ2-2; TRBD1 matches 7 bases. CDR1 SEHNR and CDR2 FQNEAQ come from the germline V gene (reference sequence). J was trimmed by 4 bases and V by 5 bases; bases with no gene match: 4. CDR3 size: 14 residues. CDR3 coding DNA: TGTGCCAGCAGCCTTGGGACAGTCACCGGGGAGCTGTTTTTT. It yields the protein CASSLGTVTGELFF.

CDR3 region: CASSFARGPSYEQYF. DNA of the CDR3: TGTGCCAGCAGCTTCGCCAGGGGGCCGTCCTACGAGCAGTACTTC. The chain employs TRBV3-1 and TRBJ2-7; 8 bases map to TRBD1. The CDR3 is made up of 15 amino acids. Trimming at V came to 5 bases and at J to 1 base, leaving 7 bases not matched to a gene. Germline V CDR1 and CDR2: LGHDT, YNNKEL (reference sequence).

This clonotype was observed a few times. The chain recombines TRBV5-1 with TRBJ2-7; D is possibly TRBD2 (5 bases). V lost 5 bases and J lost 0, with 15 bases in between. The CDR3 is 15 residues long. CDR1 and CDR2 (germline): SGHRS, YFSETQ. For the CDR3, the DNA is TGCGCCAGCAGAGCGGCGGGCGAGCGCTCCTACGAGCAGTACTTC. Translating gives CASRAAGERSYEQYF.

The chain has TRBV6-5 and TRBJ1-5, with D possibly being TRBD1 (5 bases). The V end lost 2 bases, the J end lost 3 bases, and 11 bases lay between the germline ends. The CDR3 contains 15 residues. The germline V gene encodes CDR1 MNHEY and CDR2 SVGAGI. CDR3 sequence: CASSYTGTANQPQHF. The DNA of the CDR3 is TGTGCCAGCAGTTACACCGGGACGGCCAATCAGCCCCAGCATTTT.

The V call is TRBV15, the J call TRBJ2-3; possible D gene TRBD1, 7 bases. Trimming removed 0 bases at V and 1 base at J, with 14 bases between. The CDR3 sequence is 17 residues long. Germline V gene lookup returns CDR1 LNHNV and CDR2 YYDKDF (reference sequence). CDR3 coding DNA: TGTGCCACCAGCAGAGATAAGCAGGGGGAGGGCACAGATACGCAGTATTTT. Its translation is CATSRDKQGEGTDTQYF.

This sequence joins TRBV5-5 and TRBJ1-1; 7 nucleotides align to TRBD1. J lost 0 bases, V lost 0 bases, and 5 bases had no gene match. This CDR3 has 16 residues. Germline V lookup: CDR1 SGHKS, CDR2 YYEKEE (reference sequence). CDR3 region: CASSLVGGGLNTEAFF. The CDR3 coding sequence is TGTGCCAGCAGCTTGGTCGGAGGGGGCCTGAACACTGAAGCTTTCTTT.

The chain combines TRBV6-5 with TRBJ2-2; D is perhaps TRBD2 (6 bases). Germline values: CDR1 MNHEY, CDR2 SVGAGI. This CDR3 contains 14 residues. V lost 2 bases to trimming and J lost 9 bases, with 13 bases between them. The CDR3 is CASSYPTRRRELFF. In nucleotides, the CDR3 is TGTGCCAGCAGTTACCCGACTAGAAGGCGGGAGCTGTTTTTT.

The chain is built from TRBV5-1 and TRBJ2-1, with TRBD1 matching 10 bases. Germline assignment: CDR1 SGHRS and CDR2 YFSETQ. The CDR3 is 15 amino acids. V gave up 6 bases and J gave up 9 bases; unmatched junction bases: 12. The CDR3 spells CASTFWTGGTFEQFF. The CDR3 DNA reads TGCGCCAGCACCTTCTGGACAGGGGGAACTTTTGAGCAGTTCTTC.

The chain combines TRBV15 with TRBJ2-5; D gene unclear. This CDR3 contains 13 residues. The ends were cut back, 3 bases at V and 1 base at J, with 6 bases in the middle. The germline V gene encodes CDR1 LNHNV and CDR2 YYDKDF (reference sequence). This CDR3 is CATSRGRQETQYF. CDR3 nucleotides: TGTGCCACCAGCAGGGGCCGCCAAGAGACCCAGTACTTC.

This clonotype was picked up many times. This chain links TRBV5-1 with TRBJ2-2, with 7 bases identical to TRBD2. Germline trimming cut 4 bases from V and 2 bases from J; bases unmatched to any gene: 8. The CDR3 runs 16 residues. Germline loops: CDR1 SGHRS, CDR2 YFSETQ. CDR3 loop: CASSREGTTNTGELFF. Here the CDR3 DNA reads TGCGCCAGCAGCCGGGAAGGGACTACCAACACCGGGGAGCTGTTTTTT.

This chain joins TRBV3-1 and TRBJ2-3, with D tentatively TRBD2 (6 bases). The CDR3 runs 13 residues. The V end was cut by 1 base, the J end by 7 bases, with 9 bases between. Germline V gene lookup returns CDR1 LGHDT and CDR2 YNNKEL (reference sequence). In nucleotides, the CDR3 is TGTGCCAGCAGCCAAGTGGAGGGCCATACGCAGTATTTT. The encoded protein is CASSQVEGHTQYF.

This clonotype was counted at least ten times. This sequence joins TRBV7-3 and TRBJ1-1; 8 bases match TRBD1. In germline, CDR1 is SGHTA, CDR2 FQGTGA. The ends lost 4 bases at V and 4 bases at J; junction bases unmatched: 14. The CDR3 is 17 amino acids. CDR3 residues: CASSSAPYRGRGTEAFF. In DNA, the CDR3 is TGTGCCAGCAGCTCTGCACCTTACAGGGGGAGAGGCACTGAAGCTTTCTTT.

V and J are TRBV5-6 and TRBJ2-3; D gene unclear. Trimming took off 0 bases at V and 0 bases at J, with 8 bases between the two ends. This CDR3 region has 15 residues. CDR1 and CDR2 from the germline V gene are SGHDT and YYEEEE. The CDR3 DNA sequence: TGTGCCAGCAGCTTGGGTTGGGTAAGCACAGATACGCAGTATTTT. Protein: CASSLGWVSTDTQYF.

CDR3 sequence reads: CSAENNYEQYF. The CDR3 DNA follows: TGCAGTGCTGAAAACAACTACGAGCAGTACTTC. The chain has TRBV20-1 and TRBJ2-7; no clear D. The CDR3 runs 11 residues. Trimming removed 5 bases at V and 3 bases at J, with 8 bases between. Germline V gene sequence: CDR1 DFQATT, CDR2 SNEGSKA (reference sequence).

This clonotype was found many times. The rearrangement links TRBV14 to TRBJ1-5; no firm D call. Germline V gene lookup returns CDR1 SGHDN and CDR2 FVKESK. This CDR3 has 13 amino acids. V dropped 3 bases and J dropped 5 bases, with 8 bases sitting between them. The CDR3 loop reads CASSQGPDQPQHF. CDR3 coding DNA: TGTGCCAGCAGCCAGGGTCCTGATCAGCCCCAGCATTTT.

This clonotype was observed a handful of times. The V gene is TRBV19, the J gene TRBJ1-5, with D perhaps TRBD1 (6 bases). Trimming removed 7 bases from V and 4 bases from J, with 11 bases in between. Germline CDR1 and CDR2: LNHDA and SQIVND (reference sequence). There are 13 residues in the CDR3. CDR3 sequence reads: CASTDRRNQPQHF. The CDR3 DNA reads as TGTGCCAGTACGGACAGAAGGAATCAGCCCCAGCATTTT.